The entry below describes one T cell receptor beta chain. Its cognate antigen is unknown. Measured with immunoSEQ multiplex PCR; TCRdb has only the in-frame clones, and not every one. The table records over 55,000 clones, roughly 77% of them present only once. This sample is part of a study of OX40 agonist ivuxolimab in advanced cancers. Study-level background: Six ivuxolimab dose levels, 0.01 to 10 mg/kg, were given intravenously every 2 weeks. Overall study findings and caveats: Expanded clones tended on average to be more numerous among CD8+ T cells than CD4+.

This CDR3 is built from 14 residues. Germline lookup yields CDR1 SEHNR and CDR2 FQNEAQ (reference sequence). V was shortened by 3 bases and J by 0 bases, with 8 bases between the two germline ends. The source of this sequence is an adult with an advanced solid tumor such as melanoma, head and neck, liver or kidney cancer. The genes are TRBV7-9 and TRBJ1-1; D remains unclear. Sequenced here: CD4+ or CD8+ T cells sorted from blood, sampled in a trial of the OX40 agonist ivuxolimab. The CDR3 here is CASSLRSMNTEAFF. The CDR3 DNA sequence: TGTGCCAGCAGCTTGCGCAGTATGAACACTGAAGCTTTCTTT. Looking up the rest from reference TRBV7-9 and TRBJ1-1 gives the full variable domain: DTGVSQNPRHKITKRGQNVTFRCDPISEHNRLYWYRQTLGQGPEFLTYFQNEAQLEKSRLLSDRFSAERPKGSFSTLEIQRTEQGDSAMYLCASSLRSMNTEAFFGQGTRLTVV.